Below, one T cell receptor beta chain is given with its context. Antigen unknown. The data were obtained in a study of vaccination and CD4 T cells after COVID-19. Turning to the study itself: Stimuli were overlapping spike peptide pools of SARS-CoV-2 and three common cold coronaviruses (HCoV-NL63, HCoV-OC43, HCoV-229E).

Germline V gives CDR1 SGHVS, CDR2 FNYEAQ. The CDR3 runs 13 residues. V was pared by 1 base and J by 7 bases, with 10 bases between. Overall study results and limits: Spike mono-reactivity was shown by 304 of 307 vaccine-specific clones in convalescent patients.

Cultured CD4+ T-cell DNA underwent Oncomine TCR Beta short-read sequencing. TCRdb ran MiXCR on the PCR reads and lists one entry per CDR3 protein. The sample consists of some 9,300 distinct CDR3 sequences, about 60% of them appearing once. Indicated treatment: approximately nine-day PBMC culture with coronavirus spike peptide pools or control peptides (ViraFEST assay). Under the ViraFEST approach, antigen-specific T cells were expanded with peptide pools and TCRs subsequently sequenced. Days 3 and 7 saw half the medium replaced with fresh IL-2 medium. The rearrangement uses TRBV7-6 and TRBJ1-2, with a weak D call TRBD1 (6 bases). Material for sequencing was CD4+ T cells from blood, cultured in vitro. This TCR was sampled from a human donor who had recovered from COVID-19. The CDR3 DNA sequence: TGTGCCAGCAGCTTAGTTGAAGGGGGTGGCTACACCTTC. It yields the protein CASSLVEGGGYTF.